The clone carrying this T cell receptor beta chain turned up a few times. The data originate from a study of regulatory T cells in long-lasting Graves disease. Both iRepertoire HTBI primers and Arm-PCR of CDR3 regions were used to build the TCR beta libraries. TCRdb reprocessed the multiplex PCR reads with MiXCR, giving one entry per CDR3 protein. Of hundreds of thousands of distinct CDR3 sequences detected, about 16% appear once; the ten largest clones hold 15% to 20%. Stated time point: newly diagnosed GD, antithyroid drugs for less than 3 months. PBMC RNA served as the TCR library source. Trimming removed 4 bases at V and 4 bases at J, with 5 bases between. The CDR3 has 12 residues. Germline values: CDR1 KGHDR, CDR2 SFDVKD. The same sample was also used in a study of T cells in Graves' hyperthyroidism and ophthalmopathy.

V gene TRBV24-1 combines with J gene TRBJ2-3; D unresolved. Sequenced material: peripheral blood mononuclear cells (PBMCs), taken at new diagnosis, from a patient treated with antithyroid drugs. The clonotype comes from a woman in her 30s with Graves disease. The CDR3 protein is CATSDQADTQYF. The CDR3, as DNA: TGTGCCACCAGTGACCAAGCAGATACGCAGTATTTT.